The entry below describes one TCR beta chain. The antigen is not known. The PCR employed 60 Vbeta primers together with 13 Jbeta primers. Sequencing used immunoSEQ multiplex PCR; TCRdb keeps in-frame clones, though not all of them. The repertoire holds 100,000 to 150,000 clones, with about 73% as singletons. These data are taken from a study of cytomegalovirus exposure and HLA in healthy donors. Study context: The roughly 120 million unique TCR beta sequences, from 150 million to 200 million T cells, were found by an earlier analysis. Whole-study findings and limits: In an earlier analysis, in several hundred donors, most V segments appeared productive either ~87% or ~30% of the time.

The CDR3 length is 15 residues. In germline, CDR1 is SGDLS, CDR2 YYNGEE. Trimming cost V 4 bases and J 3 bases; bases outside gene matches: 8. This clonotype was obtained from a human donor in good health. The V gene is TRBV9, the J gene TRBJ2-3; TRBD2 aligns across 7 bases. Sequenced input: PBMCs. CDR3 region: CASSLSGTTTDTQYF. DNA of the CDR3: TGTGCCAGCAGCCTATCCGGGACTACGACAGATACGCAGTATTTT.